The 18 T cell receptor beta chains listed next were all sequenced from one sample in a study of T-cell reconstitution after alpha-beta-depleted transplantation in children. Unique molecular identifiers were incorporated when the TCRbeta library was constructed. TCRdb recomputed calls from the PCR reads with MiXCR, one row per CDR3 protein. Found here are about 690,000 distinct CDR3 sequences, 15% to 20% of them singletons; the top ten hold 0.85% to 1.3%. This material consisted of PBMCs from the stem cell graft donor, taken from the stem cell graft. The receptors come from a human donor who donated a stem cell graft to a child with acute myeloid leukemia.

At least ten counts were recorded for this clonotype. The chain carries TRBV29-1 and TRBJ2-2; D ambiguous. The V and J ends lost 7 bases and 3 bases respectively, with 15 bases between them. Germline assignment: CDR1 SQVTM and CDR2 ANQGSEA. The CDR3 is 14 amino acids. In nucleotides, the CDR3 is TGCAGCGCCGCCCCCCTTAAACACACCGGGGAGCTGTTTTTT. Translating gives CSAAPLKHTGELFF.

Many counts were recorded for this clonotype. The gene calls are TRBV20-1 and TRBJ1-2; D gene uncertain. Trimming left V 0 bases short and J 9 bases short, with 11 bases between. The CDR3 covers 12 residues. Germline values: CDR1 DFQATT, CDR2 SNEGSKA (reference sequence). The CDR3 coding sequence is TGCAGTGCTAGAGACACGGCGAGCAGCTACACCTTC. Amino acid sequence: CSARDTASSYTF.

Regarding this clonotype: A single base separates this from a much larger clone, so it may be a read error. Without the conserved terminal phenylalanine or tryptophan, this CDR3 likely stems from a read error. The chain employs TRBV24-1 and TRBJ2-1, with TRBD2 identical over 8 bases. This CDR3 comprises 16 residues. Germline loops: CDR1 KGHDR, CDR2 SFDVKD. The junction had 5 bases not matched to a gene; V was cut back by 3 bases and J by 2 bases. CDR3 sequence: CATSDQTSGPYNEQFL. The DNA for the CDR3 is TGTGCCACCAGTGATCAAACTAGCGGACCCTACAATGAGCAGTTCTTA.

The table lists this clonotype with many counts. The CDR3 here is CSAQAGTSGLQETQYF. The CDR3 DNA reads TGCAGTGCCCAAGCCGGGACTAGCGGCCTCCAAGAGACCCAGTACTTC. V usage is TRBV20-1 and J usage is TRBJ2-5, with 11 bases aligning to TRBD2. This CDR3 is built from 16 residues. CDR1 DFQATT and CDR2 SNEGSKA come from the germline V gene (reference sequence). V shed 6 bases and J 1 base; nucleotides not matched to a gene: 10.

The J gene is TRBJ2-3, the V gene TRBV12-3 or TRBV12-4, with TRBD2 matching over 15 bases. This CDR3 comprises 16 residues. Unmatched junction bases numbered 6, after V lost 6 bases and J lost 5 bases. This chain's CDR3 is CASSPRTSGGVDTQYF. The DNA for the CDR3 is TGTGCCAGCAGCCCCCGGACTAGCGGGGGGGTAGATACGCAGTATTTT.

This chain links TRBV4-1 with TRBJ1-1; no reliable D call. This CDR3 comprises 14 residues. With 1 base removed from V and 4 bases from J, the gap between germline ends came to 10 bases. CDR1 and CDR2 (germline): MGHRA, YSYEKL. CDR3 protein: CASSQVSGFTEAFF. The CDR3 DNA reads TGCGCCAGCAGCCAAGTTTCAGGTTTCACTGAAGCTTTCTTT.

This clonotype was counted a few times. V usage is TRBV10-3 and J usage is TRBJ2-3, with no clear D. Germline CDR1 ENHRY, CDR2 SYGVKD. Deletions cut 3 bases from V and 0 bases from J, with 4 bases between. The CDR3 is made up of 13 amino acids. The CDR3 loop reads CAISEGSTDTQYF. The DNA for the CDR3 is TGTGCCATCAGTGAAGGGAGCACAGATACGCAGTATTTT.

The DNA for the CDR3 is TGCAGCGCCGATCAAGGTGGGACCGCCACAGATACGCAGTATTTT. Translating it yields CSADQGGTATDTQYF. This rearrangement joins TRBV29-1 to TRBJ2-3, with D perhaps assigned TRBD1 or TRBD2 (5 bases each). Trimming removed 7 bases at V and 2 bases at J, with 19 bases between. The CDR3 extends over 15 amino acids. Germline V gives CDR1 SQVTM, CDR2 ANQGSEA.

The chain is built from TRBV7-9 and TRBJ1-5; D is unresolved. In germline, CDR1 is SEHNR, CDR2 FQNEAQ (reference sequence). This CDR3 is built from 13 residues. V lost 6 bases and J lost 2, with 8 bases in between. The CDR3, as DNA: TGTGCCAGCAGTTCCTTAGGCAATCAGCCCCAGCATTTT. This translates into CASSSLGNQPQHF.

This clonotype was seen many times. The chain carries TRBV15 and TRBJ2-7, with D unclear. V was trimmed by 0 bases and J by 1 base, leaving 7 bases between them. CDR3 size: 14 residues. CDR1 is LNHNV and CDR2 is YYDKDF in the germline V gene (reference sequence). This CDR3 reads CATSRDPASYEQYF. The CDR3 DNA sequence: TGTGCCACCAGCAGAGATCCAGCTTCCTACGAGCAGTACTTC.

The rearrangement joins TRBV25-1 to TRBJ2-5; 9 bases match TRBD1. After removal of 4 bases from V and 5 bases from J, the junction contained 14 bases not matched to a gene. Looked up from germline, CDR1 is MGHDK and CDR2 is SYGVNS. The CDR3 loop spans 17 amino acids. CDR3 in amino acids: CASSALGGTGTTETQYF. The DNA of the CDR3 is TGTGCCAGCAGTGCCCTTGGAGGGACAGGGACCACGGAGACCCAGTACTTC.

This clonotype was recorded a few times. The chain carries TRBV12-3 or TRBV12-4 and TRBJ2-3; D is ambiguous. Deletions cut 2 bases from V and 4 bases from J, with 10 bases between. This CDR3 has 14 residues. The CDR3 protein is CASSLLSGADTQYF. The CDR3, as DNA: TGTGCCAGCAGTTTACTATCCGGCGCAGATACGCAGTATTTT.

This clonotype was seen more than once but under ten times. The chain uses TRBV20-1 and TRBJ2-5, with 7 positions matching TRBD2. There are 16 residues in the CDR3. V trimming: 5 bases; J trimming: 3 bases; junction bases outside the gene matches: 15. Germline V lookup: CDR1 DFQATT, CDR2 SNEGSKA (reference sequence). CDR3 DNA: TGCAGTGCTCGGCCCCCGGCGGGGGTGTGGAAAGAGACCCAGTACTTC. Translation: CSARPPAGVWKETQYF.

This clonotype was seen repeatedly, ten times or more. This chain uses TRBV20-1 with TRBJ2-1; D unclear. The length of the CDR3 is 12 residues. Germline CDR1 is DFQATT and CDR2 is SNEGSKA (reference sequence). V lost 3 bases and J lost 4, with 7 bases in between. The chain's CDR3 is CSASDPYNEQFF. In DNA form, the CDR3 reads TGCAGTGCTAGCGACCCATACAATGAGCAGTTCTTC.

This clonotype was observed a few times. The chain links TRBV6-2 or TRBV6-3 to TRBJ2-1, with 12 bases aligning to TRBD2. Germline V gene data show CDR1 as MNHEY and CDR2 as SVGEGT. Trimming at V came to 0 bases and at J to 9 bases, leaving 0 bases not matched to a gene. There are 14 residues in the CDR3. The CDR3 DNA reads TGTGCCAGCAGTTACTCACTAGCGGGGGGTGAGCAGTTCTTC. Protein sequence: CASSYSLAGGEQFF.

This clonotype was seen repeatedly, ten times or more. The CDR3 sequence is CASSSGLAVYETQYF. The CDR3 bases are TGTGCCAGCAGCTCCGGACTAGCGGTGTACGAGACCCAGTACTTC. The chain carries TRBV7-9 and TRBJ2-5; 10 bases agree with TRBD2. V was pared by 4 bases and J by 5 bases, with 7 bases of the junction left unmatched. Germline CDR1 and CDR2: SEHNR and FQNEAQ (reference sequence). This CDR3 region has 15 residues.

This clonotype has a count of ten or more. V gene TRBV29-1 combines with J gene TRBJ1-2, with D perhaps TRBD1 (5 bases). CDR1 SQVTM and CDR2 ANQGSEA come from the germline V gene. The ends were cut back, 3 bases at V and 4 bases at J, with 9 bases in the middle. This CDR3 is built from 12 residues. For the CDR3, the DNA is TGCAGCGTTGAGACAGAGGCCTATGGCTACACCTTC. Its protein is CSVETEAYGYTF.

This clonotype has a handful of counts. The CDR3, as DNA: TGTGCCACCAGTGACCCAGGGACCGGGGAGCTGTTTTTT. As protein: CATSDPGTGELFF. V is TRBV24-1 and J is TRBJ2-2, with a weak D call TRBD1 (5 bases). Germline V CDR1 and CDR2: KGHDR, SFDVKD. V lost 4 bases to trimming and J lost 5 bases, with 7 bases between them. The CDR3 contains 13 residues.